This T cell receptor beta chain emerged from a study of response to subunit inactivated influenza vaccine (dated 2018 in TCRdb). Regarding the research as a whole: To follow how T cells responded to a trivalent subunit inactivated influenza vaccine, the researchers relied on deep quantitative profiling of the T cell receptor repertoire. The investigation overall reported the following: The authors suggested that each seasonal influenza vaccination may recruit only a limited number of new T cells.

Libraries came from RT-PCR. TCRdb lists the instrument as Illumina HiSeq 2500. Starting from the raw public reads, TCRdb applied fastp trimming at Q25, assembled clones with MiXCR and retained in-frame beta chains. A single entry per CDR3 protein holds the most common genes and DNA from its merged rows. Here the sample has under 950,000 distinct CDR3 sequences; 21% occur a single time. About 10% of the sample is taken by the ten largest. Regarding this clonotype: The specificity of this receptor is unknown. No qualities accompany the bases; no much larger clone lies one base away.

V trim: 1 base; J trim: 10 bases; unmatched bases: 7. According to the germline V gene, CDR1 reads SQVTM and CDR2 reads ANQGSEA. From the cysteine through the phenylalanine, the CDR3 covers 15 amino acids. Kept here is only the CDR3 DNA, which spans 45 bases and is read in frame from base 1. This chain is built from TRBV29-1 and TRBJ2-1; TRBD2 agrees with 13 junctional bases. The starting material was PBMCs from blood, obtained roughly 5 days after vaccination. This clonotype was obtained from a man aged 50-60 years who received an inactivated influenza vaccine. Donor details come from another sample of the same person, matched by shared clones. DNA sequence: TGCAGCGTTGAAGGGACTAGCGGGAGTTCAGGAGAGCAGTTCTTC. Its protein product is CSVEGTSGSSGEQFF.